These T cell receptor beta chains were read from a single sample in a study of blood T cell repertoires in COVID-19. TCRdb's copy holds only in-frame clones and misses some; the assay was immunoSEQ multiplex PCR. Of 300,000 or so clones in the sample, around 87% are singletons; the top ten hold 1%. The specimen was peripheral blood. The receptors derive from a man aged 50-60 years with active or convalescent COVID-19. Both conserved end residues are part of each CDR3. Each record gives: V gene, D gene, clone size, J gene, CDR3 DNA, CDR3 protein. The D gene is left open where the match is weak. Expanded clones are given a class, and other clones once, few, many or no size at all.

TRBV29-1	TRBD1	-	TRBJ2-7	TGCAGCGCCCAAGGTTTGGGACAGGGGGCCTACGAGCAGTACTTC	CSAQGLGQGAYEQYF
TRBV4-2	TRBD1	few	TRBJ1-2	TGTGCCAGCAGCCAAGCGGCAGGGGGCCTCTATGGCTACACCTTC	CASSQAAGGLYGYTF
TRBV6-5	-	-	TRBJ2-7	TGTGCCAGCAGTTCCCTCTCACATGACTACGAGCAGTACTTC	CASSSLSHDYEQYF
TRBV9	-	-	TRBJ2-7	TGTGCCAGCAGCGTAGCTCAGGGGGGCGAGCAGTACTTC	CASSVAQGGEQYF
TRBV5-5	-	-	TRBJ2-5	TGTGCCAGCAGCTTGACGGGAGTCCAAGAGACCCAGTACTTC	CASSLTGVQETQYF
TRBV28	TRBD1	-	TRBJ2-3	TGTGCCAGCAGCACTGGACAGGCCCGCACAGATACGCAGTATTTT	CASSTGQARTDTQYF
TRBV30	TRBD2	-	TRBJ2-7	TGTGCCTTATTGGAGCGGGAGGGCAACGAGCAGTACTTC	CALLEREGNEQYF
TRBV7-9	-	-	TRBJ1-2	TGTGCCAGCAGCTTAGACGGGGGCTACACCTTC	CASSLDGGYTF
TRBV6-2/TRBV6-3	-	-	TRBJ2-7	TGTGCCAGCAGTGTGCCACAGGATTACTCCTACGAGCAGTACTTC	CASSVPQDYSYEQYF
TRBV6-1	TRBD2	-	TRBJ2-7	TGTGCCAGCAGTGAAGGTGGGGACTACCCCTACGAGCAGTACTTC	CASSEGGDYPYEQYF
TRBV3-1/TRBV3-2	TRBD1	-	TRBJ1-3	TGTGCCAGCAGCCAAGTGGCAGGGGGAGGAAACACCATATATTTT	CASSQVAGGGNTIYF
TRBV2	-	few	TRBJ2-7	TGTGCCAGCAGTGAAAGTATCAGGAGGTTCTACGAGCAGTACTTC	CASSESIRRFYEQYF
TRBV6-2/TRBV6-3	-	-	TRBJ2-7	TGTGCCAGCAGCCCAGCGTTCGCACCGGGAGACGAGCAGTACTTC	CASSPAFAPGDEQYF
TRBV2	-	-	TRBJ2-7	TGTGCCAGCAGGAGCCGACTGTTCGAAGACTACGAGCAGTACTTC	CASRSRLFEDYEQYF
TRBV27	-	few	TRBJ1-1	TGTGCCAGCAGCCCCAGGGGTAACGCTTTGAACACTGAAGCTTTCTTT	CASSPRGNALNTEAFF
TRBV19	TRBD1	-	TRBJ2-6	TGTGCCAGTAGTCCCGCCGGCCGGGACAGGGGGGCTAGCTCTGGGGCCAACGTCCTGACTTTC	CASSPAGRDRGASSGANVLTF
TRBV6-1	TRBD2	-	TRBJ2-3	TGTGCCAGCAGTGGCGTGGCTAGCGGGGACCCGGGTACGCAGTATTTT	CASSGVASGDPGTQYF
TRBV30	TRBD1	-	TRBJ1-4	TGTGCCTGGAGTGTAGGGGGCCACGATGAAAAACTGTTTTTT	CAWSVGGHDEKLFF
TRBV11-2	-	few	TRBJ1-2	TGTGCCAGCAGCTTAACGGGTGGTGGCTATGGCTACACCTTC	CASSLTGGGYGYTF
TRBV28	TRBD1	-	TRBJ1-2	TGTGCCAGCTTCCCCGGACAGGGCGTTTATGGCTACACCTTC	CASFPGQGVYGYTF
TRBV2	TRBD1	-	TRBJ1-1	TGTGCCAGCAGGGGACAGAGCACTGAAGCTTTCTTT	CASRGQSTEAFF
TRBV2	-	-	TRBJ1-3	TGTGCCAGCCTCCCTAGCTCTGGAAACACCATATATTTT	CASLPSSGNTIYF
TRBV6-6	-	-	TRBJ1-1	TGTGCCAGCAGTTATGAAGGGGCGTCTGAAGCTTTCTTT	CASSYEGASEAFF
TRBV7-2	-	-	TRBJ2-1	TGTGCCAGCAGCCGTTCACGGCAGGGGGGTATCGGTGAGCAGTTCTTC	CASSRSRQGGIGEQFF
TRBV19	TRBD1	-	TRBJ2-5	TGTGCCAGTAGTCTATTGAGGACAGGGAAAGGAGAGACCCAGTACTTC	CASSLLRTGKGETQYF
TRBV29-1	-	-	TRBJ2-6	TGCAGCGTTGAGGTTCTAGACAGTTTCTCTGGGGCCAACGTCCTGACTTTC	CSVEVLDSFSGANVLTF
TRBV7-9	TRBD2	-	TRBJ2-2	TGTGCCAGCAGCTTAGGGTCCAGACTAGCGGGAGCCGGGGAGCTGTTTTTT	CASSLGSRLAGAGELFF
TRBV5-1	-	-	TRBJ1-1	TGCGCCAGCAGCGACTCTCTAAGTCCTGAAGCTTTCTTT	CASSDSLSPEAFF